The TCR beta chain described here comes from a study of early T cells in non-severe SARS-CoV-2 infection. About the study: Sequencing was performed on bulk RNA from unsorted whole blood, leaving chains unpaired. General study results and limits: The matching step, a VDJdb search, favored anti-spike CD8 responses and missed private and CD4 specificities.

For this clonotype: Its antigen is currently unknown.

The CDR3 spans 17 residues. After removal of 7 bases from V and 5 bases from J, the junction contained 18 bases not matched to a gene. CDR1 is MNHEY and CDR2 is SVGEGT in the germline V gene. Individual cDNA molecules each received unique molecular identifiers attached to them. Each CDR3 protein gets one entry after TCRdb re-called the 5' RACE reads with MiXCR. The sample carries 90,000 to 130,000 distinct CDR3 sequences, 9.5% to 13% recorded once. What was sequenced was whole blood. The rearrangement links TRBV6-2 or TRBV6-3 to TRBJ2-5; 8 bases map to TRBD1. The TCR sequence derives from an adult who was a healthcare worker with PCR-confirmed SARS-CoV-2 infection or an uninfected control (not recorded which). The CDR3 is CASTPQPRQGWGETQYF. The CDR3 DNA follows: TGTGCCAGCACCCCCCAACCTCGACAGGGGTGGGGGGAGACCCAGTACTTC.